These 30 T cell receptor beta chains originate from one sample sequenced in a study of blood T cell repertoires in COVID-19. Some clones are missing from TCRdb's copy, which holds only in-frame ones; the method was immunoSEQ multiplex PCR. The table lists 99,000 or so clones, approximately 80% of them singletons. Sequenced material: peripheral blood. The receptors shown here come from a man in his sixties with acute or convalescent COVID-19.

V and J are TRBV30 and TRBJ1-6; 7 bases are shared with TRBD1. The germline gives CDR1 GTSNPN, CDR2 SVGIG (reference sequence). CDR3 size: 16 residues. Trimming at V came to 0 bases and at J to 5 bases, leaving 7 bases not matched to a gene. This CDR3 is CAWSVPTGFHNSPLHF. CDR3 coding DNA: TGTGCCTGGAGTGTCCCGACAGGGTTTCATAATTCACCCCTCCACTTT.

This rearrangement joins TRBV6-2 or TRBV6-3 to TRBJ1-5, with TRBD1 identical over 7 bases. With 5 bases clipped from V and 3 bases from J, the junction kept 10 bases outside the gene matches. This CDR3 region has 16 residues. From germline, CDR1 is MNHEY and CDR2 SVGEGT. CDR3 in DNA: TGTGCCAGCAGTAACATGGGGACAGCCTTCAATCAGCCCCAGCATTTT. Its protein product is CASSNMGTAFNQPQHF.

The chain links TRBV7-2 to TRBJ2-7, with TRBD2 identical over 14 bases. The V segment lost 4 bases and the J segment 7 bases; nucleotides outside the gene matches: 12. This CDR3 is 17 amino acids long. Germline V lookup: CDR1 SGHTA, CDR2 FQGNSA. The CDR3: CASSSGLAGVSSGEQYF. The CDR3, as DNA: TGTGCCAGCAGCTCGGGACTAGCGGGAGTTTCGTCGGGGGAGCAGTACTTC.

This rearrangement joins TRBV6-2 or TRBV6-3 to TRBJ2-5; the D gene is possibly TRBD2 (7 bases). The CDR3 extends over 15 amino acids. CDR1 MNHEY and CDR2 SVGEGT come from the germline V gene. The ends were cut back, 5 bases at V and 3 bases at J, with 16 bases in the middle. CDR3 bases: TGTGCCAGCAGTGAGGCGGGGGCGTATGAAGAGACCCAGTACTTC. The encoded protein is CASSEAGAYEETQYF.

The CDR3 loop reads CASSQVVSRVGYTF. The CDR3 nucleotides are TGTGCCAGCAGCCAAGTGGTTAGCAGGGTTGGCTACACCTTC. The chain links TRBV3-1 (or the pseudogene TRBV3-2) to TRBJ1-2; possibly TRBD1 for D (5 bases). Germline lookup yields CDR1 LGHDT and CDR2 YNNKEL (reference sequence). This CDR3 is 14 amino acids long. Trimming took 1 base from V and 7 from J, leaving 13 bases between them.

A few counts support this clone. The rearrangement links TRBV6-6 to TRBJ2-2; 9 bases agree with TRBD1. The CDR3 is 16 residues long. CDR1 and CDR2 from the germline V gene are MNHNY and SVGAGI (reference sequence). J lost 1 base, V lost 5 bases, and 5 bases had no gene match. In DNA form, the CDR3 reads TGTGCCAGCAGTCCCCCGGGACAGGGGAACACCGGGGAGCTGTTTTTT. Protein product: CASSPPGQGNTGELFF.

This clone was detected once. The CDR3 region is CSVRTSEAFF. The DNA of the CDR3 is TGCAGTGTTCGGACAAGTGAAGCTTTCTTT. The chain recombines TRBV20-1 with TRBJ1-1, with D tentatively TRBD1 (5 bases). Trimming took 7 bases from V and 7 from J, leaving 10 bases between them. Germline V gives CDR1 DFQATT, CDR2 SNEGSKA (reference sequence). The CDR3 is made up of 10 amino acids.

This sequence joins TRBV12-3 or TRBV12-4 and TRBJ1-6; TRBD1 agrees at 7 bases. V dropped 7 bases and J dropped 13; count of bases not matched to a gene: 7. This CDR3 is built from 12 residues. In DNA form, the CDR3 reads TGTGCCAGCACCCTCGACAGGGAGCCCCTCCACTTT. It codes for CASTLDREPLHF.

The CDR3, as DNA: TGTGCCAGCTCTACGCCGGGGTCGAGAGGGACCCAGTACTTC. As protein: CASSTPGSRGTQYF. The V call is TRBV18, the J call TRBJ2-5, with D maybe TRBD2 (5 bases). V shed 6 bases and J shed 7 bases, with 18 bases lying between them. The length of the CDR3 is 14 residues. Germline assignment: CDR1 KGHSH and CDR2 LQKENI.

This clone has just one count. V gene TRBV18 combines with J gene TRBJ2-5; possibly TRBD2 for D (6 bases). CDR3 length equals 13 residues. CDR1 is KGHSH, CDR2 LQKENI, per germline. The V gene lost 4 bases and the J gene lost 5 bases, with 11 bases spanning the gap. The CDR3, as DNA: TGTGCCAGCTCACGGGGGGTCCTCGAGACCCAGTACTTC. This sequence encodes CASSRGVLETQYF.

This rearrangement joins TRBV6-4 to TRBJ2-1; 7 nucleotides line up with TRBD1. The CDR3 has 14 amino acids. V shed 4 bases, J shed 3 bases, and the junction held 3 bases outside the gene matches. The germline V gene encodes CDR1 MRHNA and CDR2 SNTAGT. The CDR3 is CASSAGTDYNEQFF. Here the CDR3 DNA reads TGTGCCAGCAGTGCCGGGACAGACTACAATGAGCAGTTCTTC.

The V and J genes are TRBV5-1 and TRBJ2-5, with a tentative D call TRBD1 (6 bases). In germline, CDR1 is SGHRS, CDR2 YFSETQ. There are 14 residues in the CDR3. V was trimmed by 4 bases and J by 1 base, leaving 11 bases between them. The CDR3 reads CASSQQGPQETQYF. The CDR3, as DNA: TGCGCCAGCAGCCAACAGGGTCCCCAAGAGACCCAGTACTTC. The full variable domain, rest sourced from reference TRBV5-1 and TRBJ2-5, is KAGVTQTPRYLIKTRGQQVTLSCSPISGHRSVSWYQQTPGQGLQFLFEYFSETQRNKGNFPGRFSGRQFSNSRSEMNVSTLELGDSALYLCASSQQGPQETQYFGPGTRLLVL.

The CDR3 loop reads CASSQEGRAGTEAFF. The CDR3 DNA follows: TGTGCCAGCAGCCAAGAGGGGAGAGCCGGCACTGAAGCTTTCTTT. This chain links TRBV4-2 with TRBJ1-1; D is undetermined. Trimming shortened V by 0 bases and J by 4 bases, and 12 bases separated the two germline ends. The germline V gene has CDR1 LGHNA and CDR2 YNFKEQ. The CDR3 totals 15 residues.

The genes are TRBV14 and TRBJ1-2; the D gene is possibly TRBD1 (6 bases). Germline V gene lookup returns CDR1 SGHDN and CDR2 FVKESK. This CDR3 has 15 residues. V lost 0 bases and J lost 2, with 10 bases in between. This CDR3 reads CASSQEARGNYGYTF. CDR3 bases: TGTGCCAGCAGCCAAGAAGCCAGGGGAAACTATGGCTACACCTTC.

The chain employs TRBV11-2 and TRBJ2-2; D possibly corresponds to TRBD2 (5 bases). There are 16 residues in the CDR3. V lost 2 bases and J lost 0, with 10 bases in between. The germline CDR1 and CDR2 sequences are SGHAT and FQNNGV. The CDR3 region has the DNA TGTGCCAGCAGCTTATTGGGGAGAGCGAACACCGGGGAGCTGTTTTTT. Its protein product is CASSLLGRANTGELFF.

The chain couples TRBV5-1 to TRBJ2-7, with 12 nucleotides matching TRBD1. CDR3 size: 17 residues. In germline, CDR1 is SGHRS, CDR2 YFSETQ. The trim removed 0 bases at V and 3 bases at J, leaving 7 bases unmatched. Here the CDR3 DNA reads TGCGCCAGCAGCTTGGAATTCGGGACAGGGGGCGTCTACGAGCAGTACTTC. Translation: CASSLEFGTGGVYEQYF.

The chain has TRBV7-2 and TRBJ2-5; 7 bases match TRBD2. Germline V CDR1 and CDR2: SGHTA, FQGNSA. There are 16 residues in the CDR3. V was clipped by 2 bases and J by 2 bases; unmatched bases: 8. The CDR3 bases are TGTGCCAGCAGCTTAAGTTCTCGAGCGGGGCAAGAGACCCAGTACTTC. Translated: CASSLSSRAGQETQYF.

This chain uses TRBV7-3 with TRBJ1-1; D uncertain. Germline assignment: CDR1 SGHTA and CDR2 FQGTGA. The CDR3 length is 14 residues. V lost 5 bases and J 4 bases, leaving 14 bases between the germline ends. The CDR3 DNA reads TGTGCCAGCAGCCCATCCGGGGTAGGCACTGAAGCTTTCTTT. Translated: CASSPSGVGTEAFF.

The chain couples TRBV5-1 to TRBJ1-1, with D tentatively TRBD1 (5 bases). The V gene's germline CDR1 is SGHRS and CDR2 YFSETQ. Trimming cost V 3 bases and J 0 bases, with 15 bases left between them. The length of the CDR3 is 16 residues. The CDR3 sequence: CASSSQGGYMNTEAFF. In DNA form, the CDR3 reads TGCGCCAGCAGCTCCCAGGGAGGTTATATGAACACTGAAGCTTTCTTT.

The rearrangement uses TRBV19 and TRBJ2-1, with 7 bases fitting TRBD2. CDR1 is LNHDA, CDR2 SQIVND, per germline (reference sequence). The CDR3 runs to 16 residues. V lost 2 bases and J lost 2; bases outside the gene matches: 6. CDR3 sequence (DNA): TGTGCCAGTAGTATACGAACTAGCGAACCCTACAATGAGCAGTTCTTC. It is translated as CASSIRTSEPYNEQFF.

This clone was detected only once. This chain uses TRBV2 with TRBJ2-7, with D perhaps matching TRBD2 (6 bases). Germline lookup yields CDR1 SNHLY and CDR2 FYNNEI. The CDR3 consists of 13 residues. Trimming shortened V by 7 bases and J by 7 bases, and 17 bases separated the two germline ends. Here the CDR3 reads CASKEGLPSEQYF. The CDR3 coding sequence is TGTGCCAGCAAAGAGGGACTGCCGTCAGAGCAGTACTTC.

The rearrangement links TRBV7-2 to TRBJ1-2; TRBD1 might be the D (6 bases). CDR3 length: 11 amino acids. The germline V and J ends were trimmed by 10 bases and 8 bases, with 14 bases remaining between them. Germline V CDR1 and CDR2: SGHTA, FQGNSA. The CDR3 here is CATETGGGYTF. DNA of the CDR3: TGTGCCACCGAGACAGGAGGAGGCTACACCTTC. Based on the CDR3 plus reference TRBV7-2 and TRBJ1-2, the full variable domain is GAGVSQSPSNKVTEKGKDVELRCDPISGHTALYWYRQSLGQGLEFLIYFQGNSAPDKSGLPSDRFSAERTGGSVSTLTIQRTQQEDSAVYLCATETGGGYTFGSGTRLTVV.

This chain connects TRBV27 to TRBJ2-5; TRBD2 is a possible D gene (6 bases). V gave up 1 base and J gave up 3 bases, with 12 bases separating them. CDR1 MNHEY and CDR2 SMNVEV come from the germline V gene (reference sequence). The CDR3 length is 15 residues. The CDR3 reads CASSLWGLPKETQYF. CDR3 nucleotides: TGTGCCAGCAGTTTATGGGGACTGCCAAAAGAGACCCAGTACTTC.

In its sample, this clone was seen once. This rearrangement joins TRBV28 to TRBJ2-7; TRBD2 aligns across 9 bases. Germline CDR1 and CDR2: MDHEN and SYDVKM. The CDR3 has 15 residues. V lost 5 bases, J lost 7 bases, and 12 bases stayed unmatched. The CDR3 DNA reads as TGTGCCAGCAGTGGGGCCGGGACTAGCAGATTGGAGCAGTACTTC. Amino acids: CASSGAGTSRLEQYF. The variable domain in full, with the rest retrieved from reference TRBV28 and TRBJ2-7, is DVKVTQSSRYLVKRTGEKVFLECVQDMDHENMFWYRQDPGLGLRLIYFSYDVKMKEKGDIPEGYSVSREKKERFSLILESASTNQTSMYLCASSGAGTSRLEQYFGPGTRLTVT.

The V call is TRBV3-1 (or the pseudogene TRBV3-2), the J call TRBJ2-5; D possibly corresponds to TRBD2 (6 bases). The CDR3 length is 16 residues. CDR1 and CDR2 (germline): LGHDT, YNNKEL (reference sequence). V was pared by 4 bases and J by 4 bases, with 19 bases between. The CDR3 sequence: CASSPRRRGLRETQYF. CDR3 in DNA: TGTGCCAGCAGCCCCCGCAGGAGGGGCTTAAGAGAGACCCAGTACTTC.

This chain connects TRBV6-2 or TRBV6-3 to TRBJ1-2, with TRBD1 matching 7 bases. Germline V gene sequence: CDR1 MNHEY, CDR2 SVGEGT. The CDR3 totals 16 residues. The J segment lost 3 bases and the V segment lost 4 bases, leaving 11 bases of the junction unmatched. The CDR3 DNA follows: TGTGCCAGCAGTTCGGCTAGACAGGGTCGTTACTATGGCTACACCTTC. Residues: CASSSARQGRYYGYTF.

This clone appeared a single time. V is TRBV6-5 and J is TRBJ1-2; 7 bases line up with TRBD1. Germline CDR1 reads MNHEY; CDR2 reads SVGAGI. This CDR3 spans 14 amino acids. Unmatched junction bases numbered 3, after V lost 3 bases and J lost 2 bases. CDR3: CASSYLDRNYGYTF. CDR3 sequence (DNA): TGTGCCAGCAGTTATCTGGACAGGAACTATGGCTACACCTTC.

The chain uses TRBV4-2 and TRBJ2-3; 10 nucleotides match TRBD2. Germline CDR1 LGHNA, CDR2 YNFKEQ. V was pared by 1 base and J by 6 bases, with 13 bases of the junction left unmatched. The CDR3 loop spans 18 amino acids. The CDR3 sequence is CASSQAGASGGIRDTQYF. CDR3 sequence (DNA): TGTGCCAGCAGCCAAGCGGGGGCTAGCGGGGGTATCCGGGATACGCAGTATTTT.

The chain recombines TRBV25-1 with TRBJ2-1; 8 positions agree with TRBD2. There are 15 residues in the CDR3. Germline V gene lookup returns CDR1 MGHDK and CDR2 SYGVNS. Germline trimming cut 2 bases from V and 4 bases from J; bases unmatched to any gene: 4. CDR3 region: CASSERTSGYNEQFF. The CDR3 DNA reads as TGTGCCAGCAGTGAAAGAACTAGCGGTTACAATGAGCAGTTCTTC.

This chain uses TRBV10-3 with TRBJ2-1; TRBD1 agrees at 7 bases. This CDR3 spans 13 amino acids. Unmatched junction bases numbered 4, after V lost 4 bases and J lost 7 bases. The germline CDR1 and CDR2 sequences are ENHRY and SYGVKD. As DNA, the CDR3 is TGTGCCATCAGTGGACAGGGTGAAAATGAGCAGTTCTTC. This translates into CAISGQGENEQFF.